This T cell receptor (beta chain) is from a study of T cells in Graves' hyperthyroidism and ophthalmopathy. Study context: Specimen type is peripheral blood, collected at initial diagnosis prior to any treatment.

There are many counts of this clonotype. What it recognizes is unknown. A patient was excluded if there was uncontrolled infection, other autoimmune disease, pregnancy or lactation. Study-level points and caveats: A model built on 13 V-J features separated ophthalmopathy from stable hyperthyroidism. The blood repertoire included most of the expanded thyroid clonotypes above 0.001.

TCR beta CDR3 regions were amplified from RNA. A first-round RT-PCR of the TCR CDR3 used the HTBI primer set. TCRdb analysed the multiplex PCR reads with MiXCR anew, one entry per CDR3 protein. The top ten clones hold about 20% of a sample with about 400,000 distinct CDR3 sequences, approximately 14% of them seen once. The CDR3 sequence is 13 residues long. The V and J ends lost 2 bases and 1 base respectively, with 8 bases between them. Germline CDR1 reads DFQATT; CDR2 reads SNEGSKA (reference sequence). The chain carries TRBV20-1 and TRBJ1-2; no clear D gene. The specimen was blood. The clonotype originates from a woman aged 25-40 years with Graves' ophthalmopathy. The DNA of the CDR3 is TGCAGTGCTAGAATCAACAGTAACTATGGCTACACCTTC. Amino acid sequence: CSARINSNYGYTF.